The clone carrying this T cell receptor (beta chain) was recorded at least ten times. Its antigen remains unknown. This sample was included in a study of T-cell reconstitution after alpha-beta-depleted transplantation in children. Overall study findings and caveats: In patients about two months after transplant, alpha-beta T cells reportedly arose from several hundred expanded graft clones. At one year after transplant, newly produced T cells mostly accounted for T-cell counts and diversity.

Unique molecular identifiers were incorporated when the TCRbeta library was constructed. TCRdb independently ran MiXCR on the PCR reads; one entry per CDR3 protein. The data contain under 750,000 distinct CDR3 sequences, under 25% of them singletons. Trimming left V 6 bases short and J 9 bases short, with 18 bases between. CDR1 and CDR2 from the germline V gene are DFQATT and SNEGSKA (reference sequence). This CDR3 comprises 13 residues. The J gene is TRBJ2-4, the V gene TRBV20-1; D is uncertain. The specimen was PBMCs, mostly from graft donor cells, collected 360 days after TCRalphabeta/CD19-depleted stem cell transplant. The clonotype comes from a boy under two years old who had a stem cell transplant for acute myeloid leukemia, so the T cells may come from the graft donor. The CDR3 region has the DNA TGCAGTGCCCCGGCTGCAGGTGTTCCCATTCAGTACTTC. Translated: CSAPAAGVPIQYF.